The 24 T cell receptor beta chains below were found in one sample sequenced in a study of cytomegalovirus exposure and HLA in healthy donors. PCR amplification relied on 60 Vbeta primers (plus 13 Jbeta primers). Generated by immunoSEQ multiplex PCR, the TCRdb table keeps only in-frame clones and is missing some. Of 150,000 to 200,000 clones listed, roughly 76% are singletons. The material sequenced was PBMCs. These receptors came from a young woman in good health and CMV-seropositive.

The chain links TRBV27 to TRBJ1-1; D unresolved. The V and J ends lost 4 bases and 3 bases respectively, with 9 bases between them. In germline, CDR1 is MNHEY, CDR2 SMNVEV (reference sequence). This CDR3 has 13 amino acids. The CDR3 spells CASSYRVDTEAFF. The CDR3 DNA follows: TGTGCCAGCAGTTATCGGGTGGACACTGAAGCTTTCTTT.

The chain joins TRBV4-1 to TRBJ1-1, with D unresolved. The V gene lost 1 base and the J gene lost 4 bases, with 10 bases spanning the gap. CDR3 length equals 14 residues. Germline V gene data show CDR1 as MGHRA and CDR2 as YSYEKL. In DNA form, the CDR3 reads TGCGCCAGCAGCCAAGTTGGCATTGGCACTGAAGCTTTCTTT. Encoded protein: CASSQVGIGTEAFF.

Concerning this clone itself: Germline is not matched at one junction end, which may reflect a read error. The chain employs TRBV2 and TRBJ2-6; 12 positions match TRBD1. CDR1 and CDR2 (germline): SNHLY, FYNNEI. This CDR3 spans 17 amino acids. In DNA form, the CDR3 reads TGTGCCAGCAGGGCAGGGACAGGGGGCACGGGGGCCAACGGCCTGACTTTC. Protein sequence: CASRAGTGGTGANGLTF.

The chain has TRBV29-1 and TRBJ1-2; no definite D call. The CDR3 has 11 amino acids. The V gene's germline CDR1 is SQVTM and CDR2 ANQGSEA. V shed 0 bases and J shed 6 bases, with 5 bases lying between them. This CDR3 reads CSVEERDGYTF. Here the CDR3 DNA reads TGCAGCGTTGAAGAGAGGGATGGCTACACCTTC.

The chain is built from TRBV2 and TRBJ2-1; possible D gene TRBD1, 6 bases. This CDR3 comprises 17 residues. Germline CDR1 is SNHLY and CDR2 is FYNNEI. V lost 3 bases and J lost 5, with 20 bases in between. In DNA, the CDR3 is TGTGCCAGCAGTGACCTTCACCCGGGACCAGGGGACAATGAGCAGTTCTTC. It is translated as CASSDLHPGPGDNEQFF.

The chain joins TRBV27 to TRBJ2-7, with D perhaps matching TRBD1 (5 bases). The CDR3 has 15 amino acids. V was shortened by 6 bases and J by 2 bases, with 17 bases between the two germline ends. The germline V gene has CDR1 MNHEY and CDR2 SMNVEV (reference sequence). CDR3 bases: TGTGCCAGCAGCACGACTGCAGGGTCTCCCTACGAGCAGTACTTC. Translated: CASSTTAGSPYEQYF.

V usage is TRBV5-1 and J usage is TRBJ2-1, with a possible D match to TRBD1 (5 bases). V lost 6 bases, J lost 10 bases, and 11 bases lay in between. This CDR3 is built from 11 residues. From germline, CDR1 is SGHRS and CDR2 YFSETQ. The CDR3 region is CASKERQEQFF. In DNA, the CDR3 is TGCGCCAGCAAAGAAAGACAGGAGCAGTTCTTC. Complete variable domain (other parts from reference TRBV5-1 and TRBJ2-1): KAGVTQTPRYLIKTRGQQVTLSCSPISGHRSVSWYQQTPGQGLQFLFEYFSETQRNKGNFPGRFSGRQFSNSRSEMNVSTLELGDSALYLCASKERQEQFFGPGTRLTVL.

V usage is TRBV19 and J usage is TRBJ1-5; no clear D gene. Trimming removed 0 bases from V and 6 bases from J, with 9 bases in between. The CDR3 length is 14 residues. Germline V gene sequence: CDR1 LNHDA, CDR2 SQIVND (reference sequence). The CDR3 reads CASSIDREVQPQHF. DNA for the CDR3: TGTGCCAGTAGTATAGATCGGGAAGTTCAGCCCCAGCATTTT. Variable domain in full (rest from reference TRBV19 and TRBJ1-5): DGGITQSPKYLFRKEGQNVTLSCEQNLNHDAMYWYRQDPGQGLRLIYYSQIVNDFQKGDIAEGYSVSREKKESFPLTVTSAQKNPTAFYLCASSIDREVQPQHFGDGTRLSIL.

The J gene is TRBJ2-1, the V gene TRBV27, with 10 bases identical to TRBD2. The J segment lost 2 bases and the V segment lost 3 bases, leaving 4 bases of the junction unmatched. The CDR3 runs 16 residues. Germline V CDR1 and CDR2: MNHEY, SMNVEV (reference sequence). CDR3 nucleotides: TGTGCCAGCAGTTTCGATACTAGCGGGGCCTACAATGAGCAGTTCTTC. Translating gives CASSFDTSGAYNEQFF.

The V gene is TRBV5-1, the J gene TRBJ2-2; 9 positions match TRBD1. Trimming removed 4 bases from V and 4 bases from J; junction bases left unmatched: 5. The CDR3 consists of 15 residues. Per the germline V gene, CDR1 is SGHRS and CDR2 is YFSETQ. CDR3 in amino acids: CASSLTQGATGELFF. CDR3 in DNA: TGCGCCAGCAGCCTGACACAGGGGGCCACCGGGGAGCTGTTTTTT.

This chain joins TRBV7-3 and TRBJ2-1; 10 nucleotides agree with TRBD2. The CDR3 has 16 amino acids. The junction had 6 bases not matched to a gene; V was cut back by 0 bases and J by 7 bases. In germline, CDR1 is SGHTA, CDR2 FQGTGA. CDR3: CASSLTKVAGGNEQFF. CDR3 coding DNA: TGTGCCAGCAGCTTAACAAAGGTAGCGGGGGGTAATGAGCAGTTCTTC.

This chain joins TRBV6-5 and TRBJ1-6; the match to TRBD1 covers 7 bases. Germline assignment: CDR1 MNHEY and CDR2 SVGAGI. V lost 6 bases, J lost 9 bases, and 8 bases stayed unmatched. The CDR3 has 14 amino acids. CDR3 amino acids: CASSPTGSSSPLHF. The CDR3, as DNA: TGTGCCAGCAGCCCGACAGGGAGTTCTTCACCCCTCCACTTT.

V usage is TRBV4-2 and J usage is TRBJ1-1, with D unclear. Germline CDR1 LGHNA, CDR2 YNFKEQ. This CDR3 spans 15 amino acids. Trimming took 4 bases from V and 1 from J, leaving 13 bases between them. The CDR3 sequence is CASSPAGIPNTEAFF. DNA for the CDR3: TGTGCCAGCAGCCCGGCCGGGATACCGAACACTGAAGCTTTCTTT.

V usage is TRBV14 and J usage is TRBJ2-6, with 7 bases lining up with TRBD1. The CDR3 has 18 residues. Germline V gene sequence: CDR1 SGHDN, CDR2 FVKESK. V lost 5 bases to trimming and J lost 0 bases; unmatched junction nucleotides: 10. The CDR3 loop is CASSGPDRWISGANVLTF. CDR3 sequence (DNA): TGTGCCAGCAGCGGTCCGGACAGGTGGATCTCTGGGGCCAACGTCCTGACTTTC.

CDR3 protein: CASRHPADSSTDTQYF. CDR3 nucleotide sequence: TGTGCCAGCAGACACCCTGCGGACTCTAGCACAGATACGCAGTATTTT. V and J are TRBV6-4 and TRBJ2-3; D may be TRBD2 (5 bases). Looked up from germline, CDR1 is MRHNA and CDR2 is SNTAGT. V was shortened by 6 bases and J by 0 bases, with 16 bases between the two germline ends. This CDR3 is 16 amino acids long.

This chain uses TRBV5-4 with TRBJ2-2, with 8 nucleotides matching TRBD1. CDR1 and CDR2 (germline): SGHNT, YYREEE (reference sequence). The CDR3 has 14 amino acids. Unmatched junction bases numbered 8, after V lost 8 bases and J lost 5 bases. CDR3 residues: CASTDRVHTGELFF. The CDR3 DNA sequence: TGTGCCAGTACGGACAGGGTTCATACCGGGGAGCTGTTTTTT.

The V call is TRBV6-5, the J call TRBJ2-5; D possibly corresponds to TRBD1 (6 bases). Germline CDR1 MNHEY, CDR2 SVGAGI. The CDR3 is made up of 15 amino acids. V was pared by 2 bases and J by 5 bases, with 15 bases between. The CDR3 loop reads CASSYRGGIAETQYF. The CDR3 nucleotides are TGTGCCAGCAGTTACCGTGGGGGCATTGCGGAGACCCAGTACTTC.

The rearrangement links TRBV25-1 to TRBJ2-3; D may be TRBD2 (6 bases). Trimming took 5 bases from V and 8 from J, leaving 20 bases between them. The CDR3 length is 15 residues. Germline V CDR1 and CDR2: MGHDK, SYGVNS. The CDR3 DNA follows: TGTGCCAGCAGTTACCAGGGCGGGGTGATGGGTACGCAGTATTTT. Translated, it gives CASSYQGGVMGTQYF.

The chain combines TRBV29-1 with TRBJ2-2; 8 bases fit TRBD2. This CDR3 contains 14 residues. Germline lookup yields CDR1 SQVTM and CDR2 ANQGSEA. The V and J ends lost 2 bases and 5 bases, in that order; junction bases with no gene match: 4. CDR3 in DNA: TGCAGCGTTGAACGGGGGGGGGTGACCGGGGAGCTGTTTTTT. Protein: CSVERGGVTGELFF.

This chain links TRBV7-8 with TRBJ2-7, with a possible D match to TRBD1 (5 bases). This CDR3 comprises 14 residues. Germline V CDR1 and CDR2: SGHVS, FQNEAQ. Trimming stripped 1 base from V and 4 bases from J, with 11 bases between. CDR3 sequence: CASSLGQGGYEQYF. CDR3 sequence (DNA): TGTGCCAGCAGCTTAGGGCAGGGTGGGTACGAGCAGTACTTC.

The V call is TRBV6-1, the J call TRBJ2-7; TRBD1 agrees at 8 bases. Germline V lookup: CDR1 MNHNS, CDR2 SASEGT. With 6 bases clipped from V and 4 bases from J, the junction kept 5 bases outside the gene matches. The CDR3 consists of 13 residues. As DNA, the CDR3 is TGTGCCAGCAGCAAGGACAGGGCGTACGAGCAGTACTTC. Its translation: CASSKDRAYEQYF.

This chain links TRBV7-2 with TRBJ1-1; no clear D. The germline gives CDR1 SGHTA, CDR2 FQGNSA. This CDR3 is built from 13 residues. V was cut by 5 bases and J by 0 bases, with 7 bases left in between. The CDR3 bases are TGTGCCAGCAGCCCTGGCTTGAACACTGAAGCTTTCTTT. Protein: CASSPGLNTEAFF.

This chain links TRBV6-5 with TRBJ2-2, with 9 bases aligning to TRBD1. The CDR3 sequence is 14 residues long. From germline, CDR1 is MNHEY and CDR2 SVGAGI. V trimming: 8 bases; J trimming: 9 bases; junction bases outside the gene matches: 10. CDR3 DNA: TGTGCCAGCGGGGGACAGGGAGTTATCAGGGAGCTGTTTTTT. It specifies CASGGQGVIRELFF.

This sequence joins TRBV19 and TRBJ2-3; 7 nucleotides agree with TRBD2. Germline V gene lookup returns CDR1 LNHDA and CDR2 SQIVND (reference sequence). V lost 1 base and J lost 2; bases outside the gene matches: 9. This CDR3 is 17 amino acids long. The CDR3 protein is CASSIGGSAGDTDTQYF. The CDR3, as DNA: TGTGCCAGTAGTATAGGTGGGTCGGCGGGGGACACAGATACGCAGTATTTT.